These T cell receptor beta chains were read from a single sample in a study of T cell changes during pregnancy in multiple sclerosis. The protocol was immunoSEQ multiplex PCR, while the TCRdb copy is restricted to in-frame clones and leaves out a portion. The sample consists of over 55,000 clones, approximately 87% of them appearing once. Sample: peripheral blood, taken after pregnancy. The receptors were gathered from a female donor in good health, enrolled as a control in a pregnancy study. CDR3s include the opening cysteine and the closing phenylalanine or tryptophan.

v_call: TRBV27
cdr3_aa: CASSFLTSGGNEQFF

v_call: TRBV30
cdr3_aa: CACSYRVSEQYF

v_call: TRBV12-5
cdr3_aa: CASVQGMRETQYF

v_call: TRBV29-1
cdr3_aa: CSVVRGTYEQYF

v_call: TRBV2
cdr3_aa: CASSPTANYGYTF

v_call: TRBV27
cdr3_aa: CASSFGGAITEAFF

v_call: TRBV6-5
cdr3_aa: CASSWTGGTEAFF

v_call: TRBV7-6
cdr3_aa: CASSAMTGSYEQYF

v_call: TRBV7-2
cdr3_aa: CASSPLMTSGTDTQYF

v_call: TRBV29-1
cdr3_aa: CSCRTTKYEQYF

v_call: TRBV10-3
cdr3_aa: CAAAGATEAFF

v_call: TRBV5-4
cdr3_aa: CASRRGLITDTQYF

v_call: TRBV19
cdr3_aa: CASSLGTALNTEAFF

v_call: TRBV15
cdr3_aa: CATSRDPRTSGGTDTQYF

v_call: TRBV9
cdr3_aa: CASSVAGTEAFF

v_call: TRBV30
cdr3_aa: CAWARGSYEQYF

v_call: TRBV19
cdr3_aa: CASSIQGGNQPQHF

v_call: TRBV9
cdr3_aa: CASSHELRGYTF

v_call: TRBV7-9
cdr3_aa: CASSSGQGERGYGYTF

v_call: TRBV19
cdr3_aa: CASSVSGDTQYF

v_call: TRBV7-9
cdr3_aa: CASSLPDRFGEAFF

v_call: TRBV10-1
cdr3_aa: CASSRLVPTDTQYF

v_call: TRBV2
cdr3_aa: CASTPRGSGDEKLFF

v_call: TRBV6-1
cdr3_aa: CASSEARLAGVDKYF

v_call: TRBV7-2
cdr3_aa: CASSFALAGVADTQYF

v_call: TRBV29-1
cdr3_aa: CSVEDEGASGRRAYNEQFF

v_call: TRBV4-2
cdr3_aa: CASSQEGEGLTNIQYF

v_call: TRBV4-1
cdr3_aa: CASSQGLGGVRYYNEQFF

v_call: TRBV6-5
cdr3_aa: CASSYRSGTEAFF

v_call: TRBV5-4
cdr3_aa: CASSLTGTTGELFF

v_call: TRBV2
cdr3_aa: CASTGQGTAGELFF

v_call: TRBV10-3
cdr3_aa: CAISELAGGRGDTQYF

v_call: TRBV11-2
cdr3_aa: CASSLVVGQGWGTEAFF

v_call: TRBV19
cdr3_aa: CASSIKGDSYEQYF

v_call: TRBV10-1
cdr3_aa: CASSRDSYQETQYF

v_call: TRBV7-6
cdr3_aa: CASSLSSQAGEQYF

v_call: TRBV5-4
cdr3_aa: CASSFQGVNTEAFF

v_call: TRBV5-4
cdr3_aa: CASSPNSGANVLTF

v_call: TRBV27
cdr3_aa: CASSSRDRENIQYF

v_call: TRBV5-5
cdr3_aa: CASSFPLTEADEQFF

v_call: TRBV7-6
cdr3_aa: CASSLAPGQGEKLFF

v_call: TRBV19
cdr3_aa: CASSISSRNYGYTF